This TCR beta chain is drawn from a study of spatial heterogeneity in lung cancer. About the research overall: There were consistently more beta-chain sequences detected than alpha-chain sequences. Study observations and caveats: Blood contained ubiquitous expanded tumor TCRs more at resection than at follow-up.

Carried by each TCR cDNA molecule was a unique molecular identifier. TCRdb called the 5' RACE reads again in MiXCR, with one record for every CDR3 protein. This table holds tens of thousands of distinct CDR3 sequences, 7.5% found once. This clonotype is medium-sized in the sample. Its antigen is unknown. Time point defined: sample taken at primary tumor resection. TCRs were sequenced from unsorted whole RNA of tumor, nontumor lung or PBMC. Patients with untreated early-stage non-small cell lung cancer, numbering 72, were the donors. V trimming: 4 bases; J trimming: 4 bases; junction bases outside the gene matches: 7. The CDR3 covers 15 residues. Germline V gene lookup returns CDR1 MGHDK and CDR2 SYGVNS.

The specimen comprised PBMCs, sampled at surgery. This receptor was taken from a male donor with early-stage non-small cell lung cancer. The rearrangement joins TRBV25-1 to TRBJ2-5; 9 bases are shared with TRBD1. The DNA of the CDR3 is TGTGCCAGCAGTGTAACCGGGACAGGGTCAGAGACCCAGTACTTC. This encodes CASSVTGTGSETQYF.